The clone carrying this TCR beta chain was counted only a few times. Some clones are missing from TCRdb's copy, which holds only in-frame ones; the method was immunoSEQ multiplex PCR. Of over 600,000 clones in the sample, 75% to 90% are singletons; the top ten hold over 0.2%. The sample is drawn from a study of blood T cell repertoires in COVID-19. The V and J ends lost 2 bases and 5 bases respectively, with 4 bases between them. CDR3 length: 12 residues. The germline V gene encodes CDR1 MRHNA and CDR2 SNTAGT. Sample: peripheral blood. This TCR came from a young woman with acute or convalescent COVID-19. This chain uses TRBV6-4 with TRBJ2-1; D gene unclear. CDR3 coding DNA: TGTGCCAGCAGTGACGGCCACAATGAGCAGTTCTTC. As protein: CASSDGHNEQFF.